What follows are 21 T cell receptor beta chains derived from one specimen sequenced in a study of blood T cell repertoires in COVID-19. Produced via immunoSEQ multiplex PCR; TCRdb's table is partial and in-frame only. The sample lists under 200,000 clones, over 70% occurring once. Sequenced input: PBMCs or T cells enriched from blood (not recorded which). The receptors shown here come from a woman aged 60 to 75 who had recovered from COVID-19.

The J gene is TRBJ2-7, the V gene TRBV12-3 or TRBV12-4; TRBD1 matches at 8 bases. There are 13 residues in the CDR3. The junction had 5 bases not matched to a gene; V was cut back by 7 bases and J by 3 bases. CDR3 DNA sequence: TGTGCCAGCAAGCAGACAGGGGTCTACGAGCAGTACTTC. Translated: CASKQTGVYEQYF.

The V and J genes are TRBV5-1 and TRBJ1-4; TRBD1 matches 7 bases. This CDR3 contains 16 residues. Unmatched junction bases numbered 10, after V lost 5 bases and J lost 3 bases. The germline V gene encodes CDR1 SGHRS and CDR2 YFSETQ. The DNA of the CDR3 is TGCGCCAGCAGTGAGGGACAGATATGGTCTAATGAAAAACTGTTTTTT. It encodes CASSEGQIWSNEKLFF.

The rearrangement links TRBV9 to TRBJ2-7; D is possibly TRBD1 (6 bases). The germline V and J ends were trimmed by 4 bases and 5 bases, with 10 bases remaining between them. Germline values: CDR1 SGDLS, CDR2 YYNGEE. This CDR3 spans 12 amino acids. CDR3 DNA: TGTGCCAGCAGCTACAGGGTCCACGAGCAGTACTTC. The encoded protein is CASSYRVHEQYF.

The V call is TRBV4-1, the J call TRBJ2-5; 8 nucleotides match TRBD1. The V gene's germline CDR1 is MGHRA and CDR2 YSYEKL. The V segment lost 0 bases and the J segment 0 bases; nucleotides outside the gene matches: 3. The CDR3 contains 16 residues. CDR3 sequence: CASSQETGQDQETQYF. The CDR3 DNA reads TGCGCCAGCAGCCAAGAGACGGGACAGGACCAAGAGACCCAGTACTTC.

V and J are TRBV10-3 and TRBJ2-3; 12 bases are shared with TRBD2. The CDR3 runs 20 residues. J was trimmed by 6 bases and V by 0 bases; bases with no gene match: 16. The germline V gene has CDR1 ENHRY and CDR2 SYGVKD. The CDR3 spells CAISESTFASGGASLDTQYF. The CDR3 DNA reads TGTGCCATCAGTGAGTCGACGTTCGCTAGCGGGGGGGCCAGTCTGGATACGCAGTATTTT.

The CDR3 loop is CASSQATTRDIQAFF. The CDR3 bases are TGCGCCAGCAGCCAAGCAACCACCCGCGACATTCAAGCTTTCTTT. This chain uses TRBV4-1 with TRBJ1-1; D is uncertain. The CDR3 covers 15 residues. The V end was cut by 1 base, the J end by 9 bases, with 18 bases between. Per germline, CDR1 MGHRA and CDR2 YSYEKL.

The chain carries TRBV10-3 and TRBJ1-1; D is ambiguous. The germline V and J ends were trimmed by 3 bases and 0 bases, with 5 bases remaining between them. There are 13 residues in the CDR3. Germline V CDR1 and CDR2: ENHRY, SYGVKD. DNA for the CDR3: TGTGCCATCAGTGATACAGTGAACACTGAAGCTTTCTTT. The encoded protein is CAISDTVNTEAFF.

The CDR3 loop reads CASSFGVNPETQYF. The CDR3 coding sequence is TGCGCCAGCAGCTTTGGAGTTAATCCCGAGACCCAGTACTTC. J is TRBJ2-5 and V is TRBV5-1; D not resolved. V was cut by 2 bases and J by 5 bases, with 13 bases left in between. From germline, CDR1 is SGHRS and CDR2 YFSETQ. CDR3 length: 14 amino acids.

J is TRBJ2-5 and V is TRBV13; maybe TRBD1 (6 bases). Germline-derived CDR1 and CDR2 are PRHDT and FYEKMQ (reference sequence). The CDR3 has 16 residues. V was trimmed by 4 bases and J by 0 bases, leaving 15 bases between them. The DNA of the CDR3 is TGTGCCAGCAGCTCCTGGGGGCTGGGGGACCAAGAGACCCAGTACTTC. This gives the protein CASSSWGLGDQETQYF.

The V call is TRBV24-1, the J call TRBJ2-1; no clear D gene. V lost 0 bases and J lost 2, with 13 bases in between. Germline CDR1 is KGHDR and CDR2 is SFDVKD. The CDR3 has 17 amino acids. CDR3 amino acids: CATSDLQPGSTYNEQFF. In DNA form, the CDR3 reads TGTGCCACCAGTGATTTGCAACCAGGAAGCACCTACAATGAGCAGTTCTTC.

This sequence joins TRBV21-1 and TRBJ1-6; TRBD1 reflects the table's D call only, with no check against the DNA. TRBV21-1 constitutes a pseudogene. The CDR3 is made up of 18 amino acids. CDR3 DNA: TGTGCCAGCAGCAAAGGGACAGGAGAAAGCTCCTATAATTCACCCCTCCACTTT. Protein product: CASSKGTGESSYNSPLHF.

V usage is TRBV7-9 and J usage is TRBJ2-1; TRBD2 agrees at 7 bases. The J segment lost 10 bases and the V segment lost 5 bases, leaving 5 bases of the junction unmatched. Germline V gene data show CDR1 as SEHNR and CDR2 as FQNEAQ (reference sequence). This CDR3 is built from 12 residues. The CDR3 here is CASSETSREQFF. In nucleotides, the CDR3 is TGTGCCAGCAGCGAGACTAGCCGGGAGCAGTTCTTC.

The chain couples TRBV14 to TRBJ2-7, with D uncertain. Germline V gives CDR1 SGHDN, CDR2 FVKESK. The CDR3 runs to 14 residues. V was shortened by 0 bases and J by 1 base, with 7 bases between the two germline ends. The CDR3 DNA follows: TGTGCCAGCAGCCAAGAGTGGCAGTCCTACGAGCAGTACTTC. It codes for CASSQEWQSYEQYF.

This chain uses TRBV18 with TRBJ1-2; the match to TRBD1 covers 12 bases. The CDR3 contains 20 residues. In germline, CDR1 is KGHSH, CDR2 LQKENI. Trimming cost V 3 bases and J 4 bases; bases outside gene matches: 18. CDR3 protein: CASSPLATGTGGDSGYGYTF. Written as DNA, the CDR3 is TGTGCCAGCTCACCCCTTGCTACTGGGACAGGGGGCGATTCGGGCTATGGCTACACCTTC.

The rearrangement uses TRBV3-1 (or the pseudogene TRBV3-2) and TRBJ1-4, with D perhaps matching TRBD1 (5 bases). The CDR3 consists of 13 residues. V was clipped by 1 base and J by 9 bases, with 9 bases between them. Germline V gene data show CDR1 as LGHDT and CDR2 as YNNKEL (reference sequence). The CDR3 loop is CASSQVQGKKLFF. Here the CDR3 DNA reads TGTGCCAGCAGCCAAGTCCAGGGTAAAAAACTGTTTTTT.

CDR3 loop: CASSSGTSGYEQYF. As DNA, the CDR3 is TGTGCCAGCAGCTCAGGGACTAGCGGTTACGAGCAGTACTTC. The J gene is TRBJ2-7, the V gene TRBV3-1 (or the pseudogene TRBV3-2); 11 bases map to TRBD2. CDR1 LGHDT and CDR2 YNNKEL come from the germline V gene (reference sequence). The length of the CDR3 is 14 residues. V lost 5 bases and J lost 4; bases outside the gene matches: 4.

This chain links TRBV2 with TRBJ1-5; D perhaps matches TRBD1 (5 bases). Between the trimmed V and J ends, which lost 4 bases and 4 bases, there was a span of 8 bases. The CDR3 covers 13 residues. Germline-derived CDR1 and CDR2 are SNHLY and FYNNEI. The CDR3 loop reads CASSGQGNQPQHF. The CDR3, as DNA: TGTGCCAGCAGTGGCCAGGGTAATCAGCCCCAGCATTTT.

V gene TRBV11-2 combines with J gene TRBJ1-2; 9 bases map to TRBD1. V was clipped by 5 bases and J by 3 bases; unmatched bases: 4. The CDR3 has 14 residues. Germline V CDR1 and CDR2: SGHAT, FQNNGV. Here the CDR3 reads CASSGTGGDYGYTF. CDR3 in DNA: TGTGCCAGCAGCGGTACAGGGGGCGACTATGGCTACACCTTC. The whole variable domain, remainder taken from reference TRBV11-2 and TRBJ1-2, is EAGVAQSPRYKIIEKRQSVAFWCNPISGHATLYWYQQILGQGPKLLIQFQNNGVVDDSQLPKDRFSAERLKGVDSTLKIQPAKLEDSAVYLCASSGTGGDYGYTFGSGTRLTVV.

This chain uses TRBV21-1 with TRBJ2-5; the table's D call of TRBD2 was not tested on the DNA. TRBV21-1 is labeled a pseudogene. CDR3 length equals 17 residues. The CDR3 DNA reads TGTGCCAGCAGCAAATCTAAGTACCGGGACTTCCAAGAGACCCAGTACTTC. Amino acids: CASSKSKYRDFQETQYF.

The gene calls are TRBV6-5 and TRBJ1-5; D may be TRBD1 (6 bases). The CDR3 runs 15 residues. V was cut by 6 bases and J by 0 bases, with 12 bases left in between. Germline lookup yields CDR1 MNHEY and CDR2 SVGAGI. In nucleotides, the CDR3 is TGTGCCAGCAGGAGCGGGACAAATAGCAATCAGCCCCAGCATTTT. The encoded protein is CASRSGTNSNQPQHF.

The rearrangement uses TRBV6-5 and TRBJ2-7; 7 bases fit TRBD1. The CDR3 totals 15 residues. Germline CDR1 is MNHEY and CDR2 is SVGAGI. J lost 1 base, V lost 8 bases, and 11 bases had no gene match. CDR3 residues: CASHIGGQRSYEQYF. The CDR3, as DNA: TGTGCCAGCCACATAGGGGGACAGCGATCCTACGAGCAGTACTTC.